The 28 T cell receptor beta chains below were found in one sample sequenced in a study of blood T cell repertoires in COVID-19. TCRdb's table, derived via immunoSEQ multiplex PCR, lists solely in-frame clones and lacks some. The sample lists 250,000 to 300,000 clones, around nine tenths occurring once. Source material: PBMCs or T cells enriched from blood (not recorded which). The receptors stem from a woman aged 55-69 years who had recovered from COVID-19.

The rearrangement links TRBV11-2 to TRBJ1-2; no reliable D call. V dropped 3 bases and J dropped 0 bases, with 8 bases sitting between them. CDR3 length: 14 residues. The germline V gene encodes CDR1 SGHAT and CDR2 FQNNGV. The CDR3 is CASSFHSSNYGYTF. DNA for the CDR3: TGTGCCAGCAGCTTCCACTCATCTAACTATGGCTACACCTTC. The full variable domain, with the rest looked up from reference TRBV11-2 and TRBJ1-2, is EAGVAQSPRYKIIEKRQSVAFWCNPISGHATLYWYQQILGQGPKLLIQFQNNGVVDDSQLPKDRFSAERLKGVDSTLKIQPAKLEDSAVYLCASSFHSSNYGYTFGSGTRLTVV.

This clone was seen only once. The J gene is TRBJ1-2, the V gene TRBV18; D unclear. Germline V lookup: CDR1 KGHSH, CDR2 LQKENI. V was pared by 5 bases and J by 0 bases, with 10 bases between. CDR3 size: 14 residues. In nucleotides, the CDR3 is TGTGCCAGCTCAGCCGGGATCGCTAACTATGGCTACACCTTC. As protein: CASSAGIANYGYTF.

This clone has only one observation. The chain employs TRBV7-9 and TRBJ1-2, with D uncertain. The germline V gene has CDR1 SEHNR and CDR2 FQNEAQ (reference sequence). The CDR3 runs 12 residues. V was trimmed by 5 bases and J by 6 bases, leaving 10 bases between them. This CDR3 reads CASSPGHNGYTF. The CDR3 DNA reads TGTGCCAGCAGCCCGGGTCATAATGGCTACACCTTC. The complete variable domain, with remaining parts taken from reference TRBV7-9 and TRBJ1-2, reads DTGVSQNPRHKITKRGQNVTFRCDPISEHNRLYWYRQTLGQGPEFLTYFQNEAQLEKSRLLSDRFSAERPKGSFSTLEIQRTEQGDSAMYLCASSPGHNGYTFGSGTRLTVV.

This chain joins TRBV6-5 and TRBJ1-2; D may be TRBD1 (6 bases). The ends were cut back, 8 bases at V and 4 bases at J, with 17 bases in the middle. The length of the CDR3 is 14 residues. Germline CDR1 reads MNHEY; CDR2 reads SVGAGI. In nucleotides, the CDR3 is TGTGCCAGCGGCAAGGACAGAGAGTCCTATGGCTACACCTTC. This gives the protein CASGKDRESYGYTF.

V usage is TRBV9 and J usage is TRBJ2-7, with TRBD2 identical over 9 bases. Germline V gene sequence: CDR1 SGDLS, CDR2 YYNGEE. V lost 4 bases to trimming and J lost 2 bases; unmatched junction nucleotides: 4. The CDR3 spans 14 residues. The CDR3 is CASSRTSVPYEQYF. The CDR3 DNA is TGTGCCAGCAGCCGGACTAGCGTCCCCTACGAGCAGTACTTC.

This clone was seen just once. V gene TRBV9 combines with J gene TRBJ2-6; D is possibly TRBD1 (6 bases). The ends were cut back, 4 bases at V and 0 bases at J, with 14 bases in the middle. The CDR3 is made up of 17 amino acids. Germline V gives CDR1 SGDLS, CDR2 YYNGEE. CDR3 amino acids: CASSTTGASSGANVLTF. CDR3 coding DNA: TGTGCCAGCAGCACGACAGGTGCCAGCTCTGGGGCCAACGTCCTGACTTTC.

The gene calls are TRBV10-3 and TRBJ2-2; TRBD1 is a possible D gene (6 bases). Germline CDR1 reads ENHRY; CDR2 reads SYGVKD. This CDR3 is built from 15 residues. Trimming shortened V by 6 bases and J by 3 bases, and 14 bases separated the two germline ends. The DNA for the CDR3 is TGTGCCATCAGAGGTGCACAGGGTGACACCGGGGAGCTGTTTTTT. Translated: CAIRGAQGDTGELFF.

This chain links TRBV28 with TRBJ1-2; 8 positions agree with TRBD1. Per the germline V gene, CDR1 is MDHEN and CDR2 is SYDVKM. V was pared by 6 bases and J by 6 bases, with 6 bases of the junction left unmatched. The length of the CDR3 is 13 residues. The chain's CDR3 is CASSSGGADGYTF. The CDR3 coding sequence is TGTGCCAGCAGCTCAGGGGGCGCGGATGGCTACACCTTC.

This rearrangement joins TRBV5-5 to TRBJ1-4, with 8 positions matching TRBD1. Germline CDR1 reads SGHKS; CDR2 reads YYEKEE (reference sequence). CDR3 size: 13 residues. The trim removed 2 bases at V and 8 bases at J, leaving 2 bases unmatched. The CDR3 DNA reads as TGTGCCAGCAGCTTACAGGGGGGAGAAAAACTGTTTTTT. This encodes CASSLQGGEKLFF.

The chain uses TRBV5-1 and TRBJ2-3; D is perhaps TRBD2 (7 bases). This CDR3 spans 14 amino acids. Germline-derived CDR1 and CDR2 are SGHRS and YFSETQ. V gave up 3 bases and J gave up 4 bases, with 12 bases separating them. In DNA form, the CDR3 reads TGCGCCAGCAGCTCCGGGGGGCAGGCAGATACGCAGTATTTT. This gives the protein CASSSGGQADTQYF.

The V call is TRBV18, the J call TRBJ1-1, with TRBD1 matching over 9 bases. Germline CDR1 and CDR2: KGHSH and LQKENI. The V gene end was trimmed by 3 bases and the J gene end by 10 bases; junction bases not matched to a gene: 9. CDR3 size: 14 residues. The CDR3 DNA is TGTGCCAGCTCACCGGGACAGGGTCTTTCTGTAGCTTTCTTT. Translation: CASSPGQGLSVAFF.

This clone has just one count. The rearrangement joins TRBV5-1 to TRBJ2-1, with D possibly being TRBD2 (7 bases). The V gene's germline CDR1 is SGHRS and CDR2 YFSETQ. This CDR3 contains 20 residues. Trimming stripped 4 bases from V and 2 bases from J, with 28 bases between. The CDR3: CASSELSRGQWGGPYNEQFF. For the CDR3, the DNA is TGCGCCAGCAGCGAGCTATCGAGGGGCCAGTGGGGGGGCCCCTACAATGAGCAGTTCTTC.

This clone showed up just once. The chain links TRBV28 to TRBJ1-1; 8 positions match TRBD1. The CDR3 sequence is 16 residues long. With V trimmed by 11 bases and J by 1 base, 15 bases remained unmatched. CDR1 and CDR2 (germline): MDHEN, SYDVKM. CDR3 nucleotides: TGTGCCCGTACCTCCGGGACAGGCGCTACGAACACTGAAGCTTTCTTT. Encoded protein: CARTSGTGATNTEAFF.

CDR3 sequence reads: CSGQQGNEQFF. The DNA for the CDR3 is TGCAGCGGCCAACAGGGCAATGAGCAGTTCTTC. The chain couples TRBV29-1 to TRBJ2-1, with D possibly matching TRBD1 (6 bases). Trimming took 7 bases from V and 6 from J, leaving 10 bases between them. Germline assignment: CDR1 SQVTM and CDR2 ANQGSEA. The CDR3 has 11 residues.

The V call is TRBV5-4, the J call TRBJ2-5; 7 nucleotides match TRBD2. In germline, CDR1 is SGHNT, CDR2 YYREEE (reference sequence). Trimming took 5 bases from V and 1 from J; bases not matched to a gene: 2. The CDR3 is 13 residues long. CDR3 sequence reads: CASRASGQETQYF. CDR3 DNA sequence: TGTGCCAGCAGGGCTAGCGGCCAAGAGACCCAGTACTTC.

V is TRBV10-3 and J is TRBJ2-3, with a weak D call TRBD1 (6 bases). The CDR3 extends over 14 amino acids. The germline gives CDR1 ENHRY, CDR2 SYGVKD. The V end lost 6 bases, the J end lost 3 bases, and 13 bases lay between the germline ends. DNA of the CDR3: TGTGCCATCAGGGAGACAGGTCATACAGATACGCAGTATTTT. This translates into CAIRETGHTDTQYF.

V is TRBV10-2 and J is TRBJ1-1, with D tentatively TRBD1 (6 bases). The germline V gene encodes CDR1 WSHSY and CDR2 SAAADI. V dropped 5 bases and J dropped 4 bases, with 11 bases sitting between them. The CDR3 is made up of 13 amino acids. In DNA, the CDR3 is TGCGCCAGCAGTTCAGGGGCGGTCACTGAAGCTTTCTTT. It specifies CASSSGAVTEAFF.

This chain joins TRBV10-3 and TRBJ2-5; D possibly corresponds to TRBD2 (6 bases). V lost 6 bases and J lost 3, with 11 bases in between. The CDR3 spans 13 residues. CDR1 and CDR2 (germline): ENHRY, SYGVKD. CDR3 sequence reads: CAIRRLGEETQYF. Written as DNA, the CDR3 is TGTGCCATCAGGCGACTAGGGGAAGAGACCCAGTACTTC.

V and J are TRBV30 and TRBJ1-5, with D unresolved. The CDR3 is 11 residues long. From germline, CDR1 is GTSNPN and CDR2 SVGIG (reference sequence). The germline V and J ends were trimmed by 6 bases and 6 bases, with 9 bases remaining between them. The CDR3 sequence is CACGSGQPQHF. CDR3 sequence (DNA): TGTGCCTGCGGAAGCGGTCAGCCCCAGCATTTT.

This clone has a single count. V usage is TRBV3-1 (or the pseudogene TRBV3-2) and J usage is TRBJ2-4; D remains ambiguous. The V end lost 0 bases, the J end lost 7 bases, and 13 bases lay between the germline ends. The CDR3 consists of 15 residues. CDR1 is LGHDT and CDR2 is YNNKEL in the germline V gene (reference sequence). DNA of the CDR3: TGTGCCAGCAGCCAAGATCTTACGGGTGGGAACATTCAGTACTTC. Protein product: CASSQDLTGGNIQYF.

The chain carries TRBV30 and TRBJ2-7; possible D gene TRBD1, 5 bases. Trimming removed 2 bases from V and 4 bases from J, with 15 bases in between. CDR1 is GTSNPN, CDR2 SVGIG, per germline (reference sequence). The CDR3 runs to 14 residues. The chain's CDR3 is CAWSRAGSGYEQYF. In DNA form, the CDR3 reads TGTGCCTGGAGTCGGGCAGGGTCCGGATACGAGCAGTACTTC.

This chain uses TRBV29-1 with TRBJ2-5; D gene unclear. The CDR3 has 14 amino acids. Trimming stripped 4 bases from V and 0 bases from J, with 12 bases between. Per germline, CDR1 SQVTM and CDR2 ANQGSEA. This CDR3 is CSVVRTTYQETQYF. CDR3 sequence (DNA): TGCAGCGTTGTCCGAACTACATACCAAGAGACCCAGTACTTC. The complete variable domain, with remaining parts taken from reference TRBV29-1 and TRBJ2-5, reads SAVISQKPSRDICQRGTSLTIQCQVDSQVTMMFWYRQQPGQSLTLIATANQGSEATYESGFVIDKFPISRPNLTFSTLTVSNMSPEDSSIYLCSVVRTTYQETQYFGPGTRLLVL.

The rearrangement uses TRBV7-9 and TRBJ1-2; weak D call: TRBD1 (6 bases). CDR1 and CDR2 from the germline V gene are SEHNR and FQNEAQ (reference sequence). The CDR3 extends over 13 amino acids. Trimming shortened V by 5 bases and J by 6 bases, and 13 bases separated the two germline ends. The CDR3 DNA reads as TGTGCCAGCAGCATAACCCACAGGGATGGCTACACCTTC. As protein: CASSITHRDGYTF.

The chain has TRBV7-6 and TRBJ2-3; no definite D call. V dropped 5 bases and J dropped 4 bases, with 7 bases sitting between them. In germline, CDR1 is SGHVS, CDR2 FNYEAQ. The CDR3 runs 12 residues. CDR3 loop: CASSLLSDTQYF. DNA for the CDR3: TGTGCCAGCAGCCTCCTCTCAGATACGCAGTATTTT.

This clone was seen just once. Additional DNA sequences in this sample encode the identical CDR3. The chain uses TRBV6-5 and TRBJ1-2; unclear D gene. The CDR3 has 13 residues. Germline loops: CDR1 MNHEY, CDR2 SVGAGI. With 0 bases removed from V and 7 bases from J, the gap between germline ends came to 9 bases. In DNA, the CDR3 is TGTGCCAGCAGTTACTCGACGTCGGGTGGCTACACCTTC. It yields the protein CASSYSTSGGYTF.

This chain links TRBV20-1 with TRBJ1-1; D uncertain. Trimming shortened V by 0 bases and J by 7 bases, and 3 bases separated the two germline ends. The CDR3 totals 10 residues. Germline V gene data show CDR1 as DFQATT and CDR2 as SNEGSKA (reference sequence). The CDR3 spells CSARDIEAFF. The DNA for the CDR3 is TGCAGTGCTAGAGACATTGAAGCTTTCTTT.

This clone turned up a few times. The chain has TRBV14 and TRBJ1-2; TRBD1 matches 7 bases. Trimming cost V 1 base and J 8 bases; bases outside gene matches: 10. Germline V lookup: CDR1 SGHDN, CDR2 FVKESK. CDR3 size: 15 residues. The CDR3 loop reads CASSQGTLTGSGYTF. CDR3 sequence (DNA): TGTGCCAGCAGCCAAGGGACCCTGACAGGGAGCGGCTACACCTTC.

The V and J genes are TRBV6-5 and TRBJ1-2; possible D gene TRBD1, 6 bases. This CDR3 is 14 amino acids long. The V and J ends lost 5 bases and 4 bases respectively, with 14 bases between them. Germline loops: CDR1 MNHEY, CDR2 SVGAGI. The CDR3 spells CASSRTGSSYGYTF. As DNA, the CDR3 is TGTGCCAGCAGTCGCACAGGGAGTAGCTATGGCTACACCTTC.